Each of the 4 T cell receptor beta chains below was sequenced from the same sample in a study of siplizumab effects on memory and regulatory T cells. The assay was immunoSEQ multiplex PCR, and TCRdb's table has in-frame clones only and misses some. The sample lists approximately 100,000 clones, roughly nine tenths occurring once. The sequenced sample was Tregs sorted from blood. The receptors here all came from a human donor in good health.

V is TRBV9 and J is TRBJ2-7; D gene unclear. CDR1 is SGDLS, CDR2 YYNGEE, per germline. The CDR3 sequence is 17 residues long. Trimming took 3 bases from V and 0 from J, leaving 19 bases between them. CDR3 DNA: TGTGCCAGCAGCGCCCCAGTTCCCGGACCGGGCTCCTACGAGCAGTACTTC. Amino acids: CASSAPVPGPGSYEQYF.

This clone was observed once. The V gene is TRBV5-1, the J gene TRBJ2-5; 7 bases match TRBD1. Per the germline V gene, CDR1 is SGHRS and CDR2 is YFSETQ. This CDR3 comprises 13 residues. The J segment lost 5 bases and the V segment lost 4 bases, leaving 5 bases of the junction unmatched. CDR3 DNA: TGCGCCAGCAGCGTGGGGACAGCTGAGACCCAGTACTTC. Its protein product is CASSVGTAETQYF.

This clone occurred a few times. The chain joins TRBV19 to TRBJ1-5; D is undetermined. The CDR3 covers 14 residues. The V gene lost 7 bases and the J gene lost 4 bases, with 14 bases spanning the gap. CDR1 and CDR2 (germline): LNHDA, SQIVND (reference sequence). The CDR3 is CASTMREGNQPQHF. Here the CDR3 DNA reads TGTGCCAGTACCATGAGGGAGGGAAATCAGCCCCAGCATTTT.

V and J are TRBV15 and TRBJ2-3; perhaps TRBD1 as D (6 bases). This CDR3 region has 15 residues. V was cut by 3 bases and J by 2 bases, with 12 bases left in between. Germline CDR1 LNHNV, CDR2 YYDKDF (reference sequence). CDR3 sequence reads: CATSSPTGTTDTQYF. Here the CDR3 DNA reads TGTGCCACCAGCAGCCCCACAGGGACCACAGATACGCAGTATTTT.